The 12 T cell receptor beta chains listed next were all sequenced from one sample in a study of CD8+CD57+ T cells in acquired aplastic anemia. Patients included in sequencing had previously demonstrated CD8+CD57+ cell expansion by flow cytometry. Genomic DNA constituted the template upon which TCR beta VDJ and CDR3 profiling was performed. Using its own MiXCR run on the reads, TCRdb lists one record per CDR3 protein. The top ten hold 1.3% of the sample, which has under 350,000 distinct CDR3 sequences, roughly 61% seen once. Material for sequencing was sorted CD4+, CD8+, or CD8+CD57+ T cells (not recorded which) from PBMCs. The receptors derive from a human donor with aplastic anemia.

In nucleotides, the CDR3 is TGCAGTGCTAGAGGGGAACGGGCCTACGAGCAGTACTTC. Its protein product is CSARGERAYEQYF. The rearrangement links TRBV20-1 to TRBJ2-7; D remains ambiguous. V was clipped by 1 base and J by 2 bases, with 9 bases between them. The CDR3 has 13 amino acids. Germline-derived CDR1 and CDR2 are DFQATT and SNEGSKA (reference sequence).

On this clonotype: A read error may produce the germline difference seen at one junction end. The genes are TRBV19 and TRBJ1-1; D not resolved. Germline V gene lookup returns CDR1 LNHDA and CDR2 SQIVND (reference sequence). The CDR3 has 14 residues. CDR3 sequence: CASTSRVRNTDAFF. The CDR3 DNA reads TGTGCCAGTACCTCCCGAGTTAGGAACACTGATGCTTTCTTT.

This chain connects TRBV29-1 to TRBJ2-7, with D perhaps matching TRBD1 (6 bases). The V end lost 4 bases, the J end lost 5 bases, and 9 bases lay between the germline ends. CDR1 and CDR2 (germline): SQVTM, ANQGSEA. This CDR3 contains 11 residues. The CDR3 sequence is CSVVTGHEQYF. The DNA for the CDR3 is TGCAGCGTTGTAACAGGGCACGAGCAGTACTTC.

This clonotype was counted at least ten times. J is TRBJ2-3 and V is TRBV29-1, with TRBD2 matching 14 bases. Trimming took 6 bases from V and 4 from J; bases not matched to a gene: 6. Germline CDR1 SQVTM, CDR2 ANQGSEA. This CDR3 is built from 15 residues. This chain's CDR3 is CSVPGTSGRSDTQYF. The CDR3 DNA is TGCAGCGTGCCCGGGACTAGCGGGAGATCAGATACGCAGTATTTT.

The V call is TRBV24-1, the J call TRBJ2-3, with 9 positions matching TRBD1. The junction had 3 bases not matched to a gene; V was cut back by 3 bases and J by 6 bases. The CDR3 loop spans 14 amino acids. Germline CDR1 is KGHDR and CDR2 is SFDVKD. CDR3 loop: CATSDPGQGDTQYF. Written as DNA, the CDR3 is TGTGCCACCAGTGATCCCGGACAGGGGGATACGCAGTATTTT.

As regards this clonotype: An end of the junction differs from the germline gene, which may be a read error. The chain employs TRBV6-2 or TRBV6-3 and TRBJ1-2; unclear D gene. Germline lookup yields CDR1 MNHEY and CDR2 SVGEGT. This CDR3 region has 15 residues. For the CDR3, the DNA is TGTGCCAGTAGTTTTTTATTGGGAGCGGGCAATGGCTACACCTTC. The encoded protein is CASSFLLGAGNGYTF.

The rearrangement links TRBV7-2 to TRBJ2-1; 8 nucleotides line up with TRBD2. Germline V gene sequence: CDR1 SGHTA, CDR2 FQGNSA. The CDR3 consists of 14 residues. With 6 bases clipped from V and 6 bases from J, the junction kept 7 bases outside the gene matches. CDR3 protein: CASSTTSGFNEQFF. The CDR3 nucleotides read TGTGCCAGCAGTACCACTAGCGGATTCAATGAGCAGTTCTTC.

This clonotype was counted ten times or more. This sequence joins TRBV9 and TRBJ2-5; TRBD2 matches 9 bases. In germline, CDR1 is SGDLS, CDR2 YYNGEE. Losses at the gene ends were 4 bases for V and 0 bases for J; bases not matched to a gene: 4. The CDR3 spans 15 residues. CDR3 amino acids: CASSRTSAYQETQYF. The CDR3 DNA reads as TGTGCCAGCAGCCGGACTAGCGCCTACCAAGAGACCCAGTACTTC.

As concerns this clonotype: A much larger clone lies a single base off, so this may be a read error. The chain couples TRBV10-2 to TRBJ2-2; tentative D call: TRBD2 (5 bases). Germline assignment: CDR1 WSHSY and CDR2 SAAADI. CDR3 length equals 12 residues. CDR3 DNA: TGTGCCAGCAGCCAGAGCGCCGGGGAGCTGCTTTTT. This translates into CASSQSAGELLF.

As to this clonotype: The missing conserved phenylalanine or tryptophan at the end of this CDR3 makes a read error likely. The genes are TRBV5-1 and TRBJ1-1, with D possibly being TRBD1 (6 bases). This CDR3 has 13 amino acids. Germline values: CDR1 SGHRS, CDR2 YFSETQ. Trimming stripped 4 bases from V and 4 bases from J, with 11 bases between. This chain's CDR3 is CASSPQGVTEAFS. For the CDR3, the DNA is TGCGCCAGCAGCCCACAGGGCGTCACTGAAGCTTTCTCC.

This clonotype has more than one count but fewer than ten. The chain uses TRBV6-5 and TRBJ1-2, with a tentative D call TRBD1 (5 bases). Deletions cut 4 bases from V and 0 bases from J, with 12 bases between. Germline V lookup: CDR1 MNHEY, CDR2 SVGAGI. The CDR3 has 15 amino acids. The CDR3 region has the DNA TGTGCCAGCAGTTTCTCGACAGACGCTAACTATGGCTACACCTTC. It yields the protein CASSFSTDANYGYTF.

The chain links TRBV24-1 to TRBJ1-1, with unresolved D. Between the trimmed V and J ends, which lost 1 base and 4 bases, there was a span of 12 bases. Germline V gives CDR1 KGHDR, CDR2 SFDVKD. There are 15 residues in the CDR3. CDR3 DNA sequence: TGTGCCACCAGTGATTTCCGATGGCTGGGCACTGAAGCTTTCTTT. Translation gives CATSDFRWLGTEAFF.